This T cell receptor (beta chain) was profiled in a study of T cell responses to AZD1222 COVID-19 vaccine. The protocol was immunoSEQ multiplex PCR, while the TCRdb copy is restricted to in-frame clones and leaves out a portion. The table lists about 150,000 clones, approximately 90% of them singletons. V was pared by 4 bases and J by 0 bases, with 12 bases between. CDR1 is SGDLS and CDR2 is YYNGEE in the germline V gene. This CDR3 spans 15 amino acids. This TCR was recovered from an adult in good health. Sample: peripheral blood, taken on day 0 of AZD1222 vaccination. The V call is TRBV9, the J call TRBJ2-3; D is perhaps TRBD2 (5 bases). The CDR3 DNA reads TGTGCCAGCAGCTCCTGGACTGCTAGCACAGATACGCAGTATTTT. Translated, it gives CASSSWTASTDTQYF.